These 30 T cell receptor beta chains were all obtained from the same sample, sequenced in a study of blood T cells in healthy people across ages. Alongside a J-beta primer mix, a sample-barcoded 5' primer served in a second PCR lasting about 7 to 11 cycles. A single record per CDR3 protein comes from TCRdb applying MiXCR to the 5' RACE reads. The sample has about 1.1 million distinct CDR3 sequences, 35% to 40% seen once. What was sequenced was blood. The receptors originated from a man aged 18 to 29 in good health.

This chain links TRBV27 with TRBJ1-6; D not certain. V gave up 4 bases and J gave up 10 bases, with 11 bases separating them. The CDR3 covers 13 residues. Germline CDR1 MNHEY, CDR2 SMNVEV (reference sequence). This CDR3 is CASSSSLRSPLHF. CDR3 bases: TGTGCCAGCAGTTCATCCTTACGATCACCCCTCCACTTT.

This clonotype showed up just once. Being one base from a much bigger clone, this may be a read error. The genes are TRBV14 and TRBJ2-1, with D possibly being TRBD2 (5 bases). Germline V CDR1 and CDR2: SGHDN, FVKESK. This CDR3 region has 11 residues. CDR3 in DNA: TGTGCCTGCAGCCGGGGCAATGAGCAGTTCTTC. It translates to CACSRGNEQFF.

This clonotype was detected a few times. The chain combines TRBV13 with TRBJ2-3; perhaps TRBD1 as D (5 bases). Trimming left V 5 bases short and J 6 bases short, with 15 bases between. There are 14 residues in the CDR3. Germline V lookup: CDR1 PRHDT, CDR2 FYEKMQ (reference sequence). CDR3 DNA: TGTGCCAGCAGCCCACGAGAGTACAGGGATACGCAGTATTTT. Residues: CASSPREYRDTQYF.

This clonotype was recorded a few times. This chain connects TRBV5-1 to TRBJ1-2; D might be TRBD1 (5 bases). CDR3 length: 16 residues. V was clipped by 1 base and J by 6 bases, with 19 bases between them. CDR1 is SGHRS, CDR2 YFSETQ, per germline. This chain's CDR3 is CASSLSSAGSPNGYTF. CDR3 DNA: TGCGCCAGCAGCTTGTCCTCGGCAGGGAGCCCTAATGGCTACACCTTC.

J is TRBJ2-4 and V is TRBV29-1; D gene unclear. CDR3 length: 13 amino acids. V lost 4 bases and J lost 2, with 9 bases in between. The germline CDR1 and CDR2 sequences are SQVTM and ANQGSEA. The DNA of the CDR3 is TGCAGCGTTGTAGGCGGAACCAAAAACATTCAGTACTTC. It codes for CSVVGGTKNIQYF.

This chain uses TRBV7-2 with TRBJ1-5; no definite D call. Germline CDR1 reads SGHTA; CDR2 reads FQGNSA. V lost 1 base and J 5 bases, leaving 12 bases between the germline ends. The CDR3 runs 15 residues. CDR3 sequence: CASSLGPPGDQPQHF. As DNA, the CDR3 is TGTGCCAGCAGCTTAGGTCCTCCGGGTGATCAGCCCCAGCATTTT.

This clonotype was seen once. The chain uses TRBV7-2 and TRBJ2-3; D possibly matches TRBD1 or TRBD2 (6 bases each). The germline V gene encodes CDR1 SGHTA and CDR2 FQGNSA. This CDR3 has 17 amino acids. Trimming stripped 3 bases from V and 4 bases from J, with 20 bases between. CDR3 sequence: CASSFWGRGSSADTQYF. CDR3 in DNA: TGTGCCAGCAGCTTTTGGGGGCGGGGCTCTTCAGCAGATACGCAGTATTTT.

The chain carries TRBV20-1 and TRBJ2-1; 10 nucleotides agree with TRBD2. V gave up 5 bases and J gave up 4 bases; unmatched junction bases: 5. CDR1 DFQATT and CDR2 SNEGSKA come from the germline V gene (reference sequence). There are 14 residues in the CDR3. The CDR3 sequence: CSAPLAGVYNEQFF. The CDR3 region has the DNA TGCAGTGCTCCGCTAGCGGGGGTTTACAATGAGCAGTTCTTC.

The chain employs TRBV9 and TRBJ1-4; D remains unclear. Per the germline V gene, CDR1 is SGDLS and CDR2 is YYNGEE. This CDR3 is built from 14 residues. V gave up 4 bases and J gave up 7 bases, with 14 bases separating them. CDR3 sequence reads: CASSPLRTAEKLFF. The CDR3, as DNA: TGTGCCAGCAGCCCCCTCCGGACCGCTGAAAAACTGTTTTTT.

This rearrangement joins TRBV4-3 to TRBJ1-2, with D hard to call. V shed 7 bases and J shed 0 bases, with 21 bases lying between them. This CDR3 has 17 amino acids. Germline-derived CDR1 and CDR2 are LGHNA and YSLEER. CDR3 sequence reads: CASNPHIPQAANYGYTF. As DNA, the CDR3 is TGCGCCAGCAACCCCCATATCCCGCAGGCAGCTAACTATGGCTACACCTTC.

The V and J genes are TRBV12-3 or TRBV12-4 and TRBJ1-5; 8 bases line up with TRBD1. Trimming at V came to 6 bases and at J to 9 bases, leaving 13 bases not matched to a gene. This CDR3 contains 15 residues. Here the CDR3 DNA reads TGTGCCAGCAGGCCCACAGGGGGTTGGGAATTGCCCCAGCATTTT. Its translation is CASRPTGGWELPQHF.

This clonotype has only a few counts. The chain joins TRBV14 to TRBJ1-2; TRBD1 is a possible D gene (5 bases). Trimming pared 1 base from V and 5 bases from J, leaving 11 bases between. This CDR3 spans 14 amino acids. Germline V lookup: CDR1 SGHDN, CDR2 FVKESK. In DNA form, the CDR3 reads TGTGCCAGCAGCCAAGCGAATCCAGGGTATGGCTACACCTTC. It codes for CASSQANPGYGYTF.

Concerning this clonotype itself: A much more abundant neighbour one base away suggests this may be a read error. This sequence joins TRBV4-3 and TRBJ1-2; D remains unclear. This CDR3 spans 15 amino acids. CDR1 is LGHNA, CDR2 YSLEER, per germline. CDR3 in amino acids: CASNQDHEWDYGYTF. The DNA of the CDR3 is TGCGCCAGCAACCAAGATCACGAATGGGACTATGGCTACACCTTC.

A few counts support this clonotype. The J gene is TRBJ1-2, the V gene TRBV29-1; 7 bases are shared with TRBD1. With V trimmed by 6 bases and J by 8 bases, 9 bases remained unmatched. Germline assignment: CDR1 SQVTM and CDR2 ANQGSEA. The CDR3 is 12 amino acids. CDR3 sequence reads: CSVYRGSGGYTF. CDR3 nucleotide sequence: TGCAGCGTGTACAGGGGAAGTGGCGGCTACACCTTC.

This clonotype was found once. This chain connects TRBV12-5 to TRBJ1-3; weak D call: TRBD1 (5 bases). Per the germline V gene, CDR1 is LGHNT and CDR2 is FRNRAP. This CDR3 contains 17 residues. Trimming took 3 bases from V and 2 from J, leaving 17 bases between them. CDR3 sequence: CASGFEDTKTPGNTIYF. In DNA, the CDR3 is TGTGCTAGTGGTTTCGAGGACACGAAAACTCCTGGAAACACCATATATTTT.

This clonotype was observed a few times. V gene TRBV7-2 combines with J gene TRBJ1-2; no reliable D call. The CDR3 is 12 residues long. CDR1 is SGHTA and CDR2 is FQGNSA in the germline V gene. V shed 2 bases and J shed 8 bases, with 9 bases lying between them. The CDR3 sequence: CASSLRESGYTF. CDR3 nucleotide sequence: TGTGCCAGCAGCTTAAGGGAATCGGGCTACACCTTC.

This clonotype has more than one count but fewer than ten. This rearrangement joins TRBV7-3 to TRBJ2-3; D is perhaps TRBD1 or TRBD2 (5 bases each). CDR3 length: 15 amino acids. V lost 4 bases and J lost 0, with 11 bases in between. Germline lookup yields CDR1 SGHTA and CDR2 FQGTGA. Here the CDR3 reads CASSSRDLSTDTQYF. For the CDR3, the DNA is TGTGCCAGCAGCTCCAGGGACCTTAGCACAGATACGCAGTATTTT. The variable domain in full, completed from reference TRBV7-3 and TRBJ2-3, reads GAGVSQTPSNKVTEKGKYVELRCDPISGHTALYWYRQSLGQGPEFLIYFQGTGAADDSGLPNDRFFAVRPEGSVSTLKIQRTERGDSAVYLCASSSRDLSTDTQYFGPGTRLTVL.

Comment on this clonotype: The junction does not match germline at one end; this may be a read error. As DNA, the CDR3 is TGTGCCGGGAGTGTACAGGTTGAGCAGTTCTTC. This sequence encodes CAGSVQVEQFF. The genes are TRBV30 and TRBJ2-1, with D possibly called TRBD1 or TRBD2 (5 bases each). Germline-derived CDR1 and CDR2 are GTSNPN and SVGIG (reference sequence). This CDR3 spans 11 amino acids. Full variable domain (outside the CDR3, taken from reference TRBV30 and TRBJ2-1): SQTIHQWPATLVQPVGSPLSLECTVEGTSNPNLYWYRQAAGRGLQLLFYSVGIGQISSEVPQNLSASRPQDRQFILSSKKLLLSDSGFYLCAGSVQVEQFFGPGTRLTVL.

This clonotype was observed a handful of times. The germline gene is not matched at one end of the junction; a read error may be the cause. This chain uses TRBV29-1 with TRBJ2-3; the match to TRBD2 covers 7 bases. Germline lookup yields CDR1 SQVTM and CDR2 ANQGSEA. The CDR3 is 15 amino acids. The CDR3 sequence is CSVGVLGGSADTQYF. In nucleotides, the CDR3 is TGTAGCGTTGGGGTCCTCGGGGGGAGCGCAGATACGCAGTATTTT.

The chain links TRBV4-1 to TRBJ2-2, with D unresolved. Germline loops: CDR1 MGHRA, CDR2 YSYEKL. Trimming removed 1 base from V and 0 bases from J, with 9 bases in between. This CDR3 has 16 residues. CDR3 sequence: CASSQVGIANTGELFF. The CDR3 nucleotides read TGCGCCAGCAGCCAAGTGGGCATCGCGAACACCGGGGAGCTGTTTTTT.

In its sample, this clonotype was seen a few times. The genes are TRBV4-2 and TRBJ1-4; D perhaps matches TRBD1 (5 bases). Trimming stripped 3 bases from V and 4 bases from J, with 15 bases between. Germline CDR1 LGHNA, CDR2 YNFKEQ. The CDR3 has 16 amino acids. CDR3 region: CASSQDAAGSNEKLFF. The CDR3 DNA is TGTGCCAGCAGCCAGGACGCCGCAGGGAGTAATGAAAAACTGTTTTTT.

This chain connects TRBV20-1 to TRBJ1-1, with D tentatively TRBD1 (6 bases). Germline CDR1 DFQATT, CDR2 SNEGSKA (reference sequence). V was pared by 0 bases and J by 0 bases, with 11 bases between. The CDR3 has 15 amino acids. CDR3 DNA sequence: TGCAGTGCTAGAGATTTTTACAGGGTGAACACTGAAGCTTTCTTT. This encodes CSARDFYRVNTEAFF.

J is TRBJ2-7 and V is TRBV6-1, with D possibly TRBD2 on 6 matching bases. The CDR3 loop spans 15 amino acids. Germline lookup yields CDR1 MNHNS and CDR2 SASEGT. V was cut by 4 bases and J by 7 bases, with 20 bases left in between. CDR3 coding DNA: TGTGCCAGCAGTGCAAGACTAGGCCAGCGCAATGAGCAGTACTTC. Its protein product is CASSARLGQRNEQYF.

This clonotype was detected many times. The V gene is TRBV4-3, the J gene TRBJ2-1; TRBD2 is a possible D gene (6 bases). Germline V gives CDR1 LGHNA, CDR2 YSLEER. Trimming left V 0 bases short and J 0 bases short, with 15 bases between. The CDR3 has 18 amino acids. The CDR3: CASSQDGGLPSSYNEQFF. The CDR3 DNA sequence: TGCGCCAGCAGCCAAGATGGAGGACTACCGAGCTCCTACAATGAGCAGTTCTTC.

The chain has TRBV20-1 and TRBJ1-5; D is perhaps TRBD1 (5 bases). This CDR3 comprises 13 residues. Trimming removed 4 bases at V and 7 bases at J, with 14 bases between. The germline CDR1 and CDR2 sequences are DFQATT and SNEGSKA (reference sequence). The chain's CDR3 is CSATGTAQQPQHF. The CDR3, as DNA: TGCAGTGCTACCGGGACGGCTCAACAGCCCCAGCATTTT.

This clonotype was picked up many times. The junction does not match germline at one end; this may be a read error. The chain has TRBV5-1 and TRBJ2-1, with D possibly being TRBD2 (5 bases). CDR1 is SGHRS, CDR2 YFSETQ, per germline. The CDR3 loop spans 13 amino acids. CDR3 region: CASSLAPGDEQFF. DNA of the CDR3: TGTGCCAGCAGCTTAGCTCCCGGGGATGAGCAGTTCTTC.

A single count supports this clonotype. V and J are TRBV15 and TRBJ2-1; 12 bases match TRBD2. V was clipped by 0 bases and J by 5 bases; unmatched bases: 8. Germline assignment: CDR1 LNHNV and CDR2 YYDKDF (reference sequence). This CDR3 has 18 amino acids. CDR3 protein: CATSRERSSGGAHNEQFF. CDR3 DNA: TGTGCCACCAGCAGAGAGAGGTCTAGCGGGGGGGCCCACAATGAGCAGTTCTTC.

This clonotype was recorded once. The chain links TRBV13 to TRBJ1-3, with D possibly TRBD1 on 5 matching bases. Germline-derived CDR1 and CDR2 are PRHDT and FYEKMQ (reference sequence). There are 15 residues in the CDR3. Trimming removed 4 bases at V and 0 bases at J, with 10 bases between. The CDR3 spells CASSSRAVSGNTIYF. The CDR3 region has the DNA TGTGCCAGCAGCTCCAGGGCCGTCTCTGGAAACACCATATATTTT. The full variable domain, with the rest looked up from reference TRBV13 and TRBJ1-3, is AAGVIQSPRHLIKEKRETATLKCYPIPRHDTVYWYQQGPGQDPQFLISFYEKMQSDKGSIPDRFSAQQFSDYHSELNMSSLELGDSALYFCASSSRAVSGNTIYFGEGSWLTVV.

The rearrangement joins TRBV25-1 to TRBJ2-5; tentatively, D is TRBD2 (5 bases). The CDR3 is 14 residues long. CDR1 is MGHDK, CDR2 SYGVNS, per germline. With 4 bases removed from V and 5 bases from J, the gap between germline ends came to 14 bases. CDR3 sequence: CASSVYRGKETQYF. Written as DNA, the CDR3 is TGTGCCAGCAGTGTTTACAGAGGGAAGGAGACCCAGTACTTC.

The CDR3 here is CASSSTQGARTEAFF. The CDR3 DNA reads TGTGCCAGCAGCTCCACTCAGGGGGCTAGGACTGAAGCTTTCTTT. This chain connects TRBV11-3 to TRBJ1-1, with TRBD1 matching over 8 bases. CDR1 and CDR2 (germline): SGHNT, YENEEA. With V trimmed by 4 bases and J by 5 bases, 9 bases remained unmatched. This CDR3 is 15 amino acids long.